In its sample, the clone carrying this T cell receptor (beta chain) was seen many times. The hyperthyroidism patients had all been newly diagnosed, and their disease duration was under 2 months. Their ages ranged from 18 to 65 years. The source of the PBMCs was approximately 10 ml of fresh peripheral blood. V lost 6 bases, J lost 3 bases, and 15 bases lay in between. CDR1 is DFQATT and CDR2 is SNEGSKA in the germline V gene (reference sequence). The CDR3 is made up of 14 amino acids. This record comes from a study of T cells in Graves' hyperthyroidism and ophthalmopathy. Turning to the study itself: Sampling of peripheral blood happened at initial diagnosis, prior to any treatment.

RNA transcripts gave rise to amplified TCR beta CDR3 regions. TCR CDR3 underwent first-round RT-PCR with the HTBI primer set. TCRdb fed the multiplex PCR reads into MiXCR, producing one record per CDR3 protein. The data contain 600,000 to 750,000 distinct CDR3 sequences, 17% of them seen just once; the ten biggest clones take up 15% to 19%. This clonotype originated in a man over 45 with Graves' hyperthyroidism. V gene TRBV20-1 combines with J gene TRBJ2-1, with D unresolved. Sequenced sample: blood. The CDR3 protein is CSATRRPIYNEQFF. CDR3 bases: TGCAGTGCAACGCGGAGACCCATCTACAATGAGCAGTTCTTC.